A selection of T cell receptor beta chains follows, all from one sample in a study of blood T cell repertoires in COVID-19. Profiled with immunoSEQ multiplex PCR; TCRdb holds only in-frame clones, not every one. The data hold about 220,000 clones, with approximately 85% observed a single time. The specimen was peripheral blood. The source of these receptors is a woman aged 70 to 79 with COVID-19, enrolled during active disease. The conserved cysteine and the conserved F or W are not part of the CDR3 here. D genes are given only for firm matches. The size field is filled for only some rows; it gives once, few, many or a size class.

clone size	V gene	J gene	D gene	CDR3 protein
-	TRBV3-1/TRBV3-2	TRBJ2-2	TRBD2	ASSPGGFGTRKAGELF
-	TRBV18	TRBJ2-1	-	ASSPLFYNEQF
once	TRBV9	TRBJ2-7	-	ASSYGTSYEQY
-	TRBV6-5	TRBJ2-5	-	ASSSARKKRQETQY
-	TRBV10-3	TRBJ1-5	-	AISESQRLSNQPQH
-	TRBV12-3/TRBV12-4	TRBJ2-1	-	ASSLRWNEQF
few	TRBV6-5	TRBJ1-2	TRBD1	ASRSPGQGVYGYT
-	TRBV6-2/TRBV6-3	TRBJ2-3	TRBD2	ASSTTGARTSGHHTDTQY
-	TRBV7-2	TRBJ2-4	-	ASSLRQAVNIQY
-	TRBV2	TRBJ2-5	TRBD1	ASSEVSTGVETQY
-	TRBV3-1/TRBV3-2	TRBJ1-6	-	ASSQDRDKSSYNSPLH
-	TRBV29-1	TRBJ2-1	-	SVDRGNEQF
once	TRBV9	TRBJ1-1	TRBD1	ASSTGGGTEAF
few	TRBV10-3	TRBJ1-1	-	AISDYGHRNTEAF
-	TRBV5-1	TRBJ2-2	TRBD2	ASSFLADTGELF
-	TRBV30	TRBJ1-2	-	AWTPGGARGYT
-	TRBV7-2	TRBJ1-3	-	ASSYTGFGNTIY
-	TRBV27	TRBJ1-6	-	ASSRQGSYNSPLH
-	TRBV7-3	TRBJ2-2	-	ASSENSRTGELF
few	TRBV19	TRBJ2-2	-	ASSMTLGELF
-	TRBV7-3	TRBJ2-1	TRBD2	ASSPTSGNYNEQF
-	TRBV9	TRBJ2-7	TRBD1	ASSVDPTGSYEQY
-	TRBV5-8	TRBJ2-4	-	ASSPRDPKNIQY
-	TRBV5-1	TRBJ2-7	TRBD2	ASSYGTSGGRPYEQY
-	TRBV11-2	TRBJ2-3	-	ASSLDRTRGQRTDTQY
-	TRBV11-2	TRBJ2-7	-	ASRIPPLETQY
-	TRBV5-8	TRBJ1-6	TRBD1	ASSPQGDNSPLH
-	TRBV11-2	TRBJ1-2	-	ASSFGGGIGYGYT
-	TRBV5-4	TRBJ1-3	-	ASSSGVSGNTIY
-	TRBV11-3	TRBJ1-2	TRBD1	ASSRGTGGGYT
-	TRBV7-2	TRBJ2-2	TRBD2	ASSRRTSGGTGELF
-	TRBV18	TRBJ1-2	TRBD1	ASSSSGQGAGYGYT
-	TRBV2	TRBJ2-1	-	ASSEMGRLEEQF
-	TRBV11-3	TRBJ1-2	-	ASSLEFDGYT
-	TRBV5-1	TRBJ1-2	TRBD1	ASSLQGYGYT
-	TRBV2	TRBJ2-3	-	ASSELYTQY
few	TRBV7-9	TRBJ2-7	TRBD2	ASSLVSASGSVNEQY
-	TRBV19	TRBJ1-1	TRBD1	ASSSGQANTEAF
once	TRBV7-2	TRBJ2-7	TRBD1	ASSRQGSYEQY
-	TRBV29-1	TRBJ1-1	TRBD1	SVSTGRNTEAF
-	TRBV29-1	TRBJ2-1	-	SVDHRVYNEQF
-	TRBV19	TRBJ1-2	-	ASSIHHSGDYGYT